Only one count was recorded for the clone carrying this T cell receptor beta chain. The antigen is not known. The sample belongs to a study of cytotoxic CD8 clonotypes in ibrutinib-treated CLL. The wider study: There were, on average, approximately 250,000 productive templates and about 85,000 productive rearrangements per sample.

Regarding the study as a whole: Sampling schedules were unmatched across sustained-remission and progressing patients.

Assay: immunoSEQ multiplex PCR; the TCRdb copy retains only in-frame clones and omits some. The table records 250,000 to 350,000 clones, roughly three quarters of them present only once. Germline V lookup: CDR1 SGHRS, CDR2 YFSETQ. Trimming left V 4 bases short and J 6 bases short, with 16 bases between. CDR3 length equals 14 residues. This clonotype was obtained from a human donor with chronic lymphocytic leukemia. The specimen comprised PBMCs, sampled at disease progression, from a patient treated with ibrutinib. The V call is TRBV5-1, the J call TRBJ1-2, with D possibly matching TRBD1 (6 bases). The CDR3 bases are TGCGCCAGCAGCATACAGGGCCAAAGGGATGGCTACACCTTC. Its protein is CASSIQGQRDGYTF.